This is a list of T cell receptor beta chains from one sample in a study of T-cell memory formation after mild COVID-19. TCRdb recomputed calls from the 5' RACE reads with MiXCR, one row per CDR3 protein. The table lists 100,000 to 120,000 distinct CDR3 sequences, about a sixth of them singletons. Source material: PBMCs or a T cell subset sorted from them (not recorded which). These receptors were obtained from a man in his late teens or twenties who had mild COVID-19 (a few samples of this study predate the infection). Cell type and time point are not known. The CDR3 runs from the conserved cysteine through the conserved F or W. D genes are given only for firm matches. Size is stated for part of the rows, as once, few or many counts, or as a class when the clone is expanded.

V gene: TRBV4-1; D gene: NA; clone size: NA; J gene: TRBJ1-1; CDR3 protein: CASSQDQGRATTEAFF; CDR3 DNA: TGCGCCAGCAGCCAAGATCAGGGCAGGGCGACCACTGAAGCTTTCTTT
V gene: TRBV4-1; D gene: NA; clone size: many; J gene: TRBJ2-5; CDR3 protein: CASSQVRGQETQYF; CDR3 DNA: TGCGCCAGCAGCCAAGTAAGGGGTCAAGAGACCCAGTACTTC
V gene: TRBV7-2; D gene: NA; clone size: many; J gene: TRBJ2-5; CDR3 protein: CASSLVVHPAETQYF; CDR3 DNA: TGTGCCAGCAGCTTAGTAGTCCACCCGGCGGAGACCCAGTACTTC
V gene: TRBV12-3/TRBV12-4; D gene: NA; clone size: many; J gene: TRBJ1-2; CDR3 protein: CASSLHYGYTF; CDR3 DNA: TGTGCCAGCAGTTTACACTATGGCTACACCTTC
V gene: TRBV3-1; D gene: NA; clone size: few; J gene: TRBJ1-6; CDR3 protein: CASSPGWSRNLLHF; CDR3 DNA: TGTGCCAGCAGCCCCGGTTGGTCGAGGAACCTCCTCCACTTT
V gene: TRBV18; D gene: NA; clone size: few; J gene: TRBJ1-5; CDR3 protein: CASSPSGDQPQHF; CDR3 DNA: TGTGCCAGCTCACCATCCGGGGATCAGCCCCAGCATTTT
V gene: TRBV24-1; D gene: TRBD1; clone size: NA; J gene: TRBJ2-1; CDR3 protein: CATSDPGQGNNEQFF; CDR3 DNA: TGTGCCACCAGTGATCCGGGACAGGGCAACAATGAGCAGTTCTTC
V gene: TRBV20-1; D gene: NA; clone size: NA; J gene: TRBJ1-2; CDR3 protein: CSASRQLKYGYTF; CDR3 DNA: TGCAGTGCTAGCCGACAGCTAAAGTATGGCTACACCTTC
V gene: TRBV5-8; D gene: TRBD1; clone size: NA; J gene: TRBJ2-1; CDR3 protein: CASSFGQGFDEQFF; CDR3 DNA: TGTGCCAGCAGCTTTGGACAGGGGTTTGATGAGCAGTTCTTC
V gene: TRBV7-9; D gene: NA; clone size: few; J gene: TRBJ1-2; CDR3 protein: CASSFGVYGYTF; CDR3 DNA: TGTGCCAGCAGCTTCGGGGTCTATGGCTACACCTTC
V gene: TRBV7-2; D gene: NA; clone size: few; J gene: TRBJ2-3; CDR3 protein: CASIKGPLSTDTQYF; CDR3 DNA: TGTGCCAGCATCAAAGGGCCACTGAGCACAGATACGCAGTATTTT
V gene: TRBV25-1; D gene: NA; clone size: NA; J gene: TRBJ1-5; CDR3 protein: CASSVTGSNQPQHF; CDR3 DNA: TGTGCCAGCAGCGTCACAGGTAGCAATCAGCCCCAGCATTTT
V gene: TRBV7-9; D gene: TRBD1; clone size: few; J gene: TRBJ1-2; CDR3 protein: CASSWDRGGYGYTF; CDR3 DNA: TGTGCCAGCAGCTGGGACAGGGGGGGCTATGGCTACACCTTC
V gene: TRBV9; D gene: NA; clone size: few; J gene: TRBJ2-5; CDR3 protein: CASSVVPGGETQYF; CDR3 DNA: TGTGCCAGCAGCGTAGTGCCAGGTGGGGAGACCCAGTACTTC
V gene: TRBV11-2; D gene: NA; clone size: few; J gene: TRBJ1-4; CDR3 protein: CASSRNFGRANEKLFF; CDR3 DNA: TGTGCCAGCAGCCGAAACTTTGGCAGGGCAAATGAAAAACTGTTTTTT
V gene: TRBV5-1; D gene: TRBD1; clone size: few; J gene: TRBJ2-5; CDR3 protein: CASSPGQGVQETQYF; CDR3 DNA: TGCGCCAGCAGCCCGGGACAGGGGGTCCAAGAGACCCAGTACTTC
V gene: TRBV5-1; D gene: NA; clone size: few; J gene: TRBJ2-3; CDR3 protein: CASSFGRVPDTQYF; CDR3 DNA: TGCGCCAGCAGCTTCGGTAGGGTCCCAGATACGCAGTATTTT
V gene: TRBV12-3/TRBV12-4; D gene: NA; clone size: few; J gene: TRBJ2-7; CDR3 protein: CASSLWRKRTYEQYF; CDR3 DNA: TGTGCCAGCAGTTTATGGCGTAAGCGGACCTACGAGCAGTACTTC
V gene: TRBV10-3; D gene: NA; clone size: NA; J gene: TRBJ2-5; CDR3 protein: CAISDRGTGTQYF; CDR3 DNA: TGTGCCATCAGTGATCGGGGAACGGGGACCCAGTACTTC
V gene: TRBV12-3/TRBV12-4; D gene: NA; clone size: many; J gene: TRBJ2-5; CDR3 protein: CASSFGLGGVGETQYF; CDR3 DNA: TGTGCCAGCAGTTTCGGACTTGGAGGGGTGGGAGAGACCCAGTACTTC
V gene: TRBV30; D gene: TRBD2; clone size: NA; J gene: TRBJ2-1; CDR3 protein: CAWSQAGAPYNEQFF; CDR3 DNA: TGTGCCTGGAGCCAAGCGGGGGCGCCCTACAATGAGCAGTTCTTC
V gene: TRBV20-1; D gene: TRBD2; clone size: few; J gene: TRBJ2-3; CDR3 protein: CSATPRGSGEPDTQYF; CDR3 DNA: TGCAGTGCTACCCCCCGGGGTAGCGGGGAACCAGATACGCAGTATTTT
V gene: TRBV6-2/TRBV6-3; D gene: NA; clone size: NA; J gene: TRBJ2-7; CDR3 protein: CASSDVDSYEQYF; CDR3 DNA: TGTGCCAGCAGCGACGTGGACTCCTACGAGCAGTACTTC
V gene: TRBV19; D gene: NA; clone size: NA; J gene: TRBJ1-2; CDR3 protein: CPGEWENYGYTF; CDR3 DNA: TGTCCCGGGGAATGGGAGAACTATGGCTACACCTTC
V gene: TRBV18; D gene: NA; clone size: few; J gene: TRBJ2-7; CDR3 protein: CASARDSSYEQYF; CDR3 DNA: TGTGCCAGCGCGCGGGACAGCTCCTACGAGCAGTACTTC
V gene: TRBV11-2; D gene: NA; clone size: NA; J gene: TRBJ1-2; CDR3 protein: CASGPRESEGYTF; CDR3 DNA: TGTGCCAGCGGACCCAGGGAGAGTGAGGGCTACACCTTC
V gene: TRBV29-1; D gene: NA; clone size: NA; J gene: TRBJ2-5; CDR3 protein: CSILTEPETQYF; CDR3 DNA: TGCAGCATCTTGACAGAACCAGAGACCCAGTACTTC
V gene: TRBV20-1; D gene: TRBD1; clone size: few; J gene: TRBJ2-5; CDR3 protein: CSALPGGTGVQTQYF; CDR3 DNA: TGCAGTGCCCTCCCCGGAGGGACAGGGGTACAGACCCAGTACTTC
V gene: TRBV5-1; D gene: NA; clone size: NA; J gene: TRBJ2-2; CDR3 protein: CASSLAGGTTSTGELFF; CDR3 DNA: TGCGCCAGCAGCTTGGCCGGCGGGACCACGAGCACCGGGGAGCTGTTTTTT
V gene: TRBV5-1; D gene: NA; clone size: NA; J gene: TRBJ1-2; CDR3 protein: CASSPPGNYGYTF; CDR3 DNA: TGCGCCAGCAGCCCCCCAGGCAACTATGGCTACACCTTC
V gene: TRBV10-3; D gene: TRBD1; clone size: NA; J gene: TRBJ1-6; CDR3 protein: CAISQGTGTAPSPLHF; CDR3 DNA: TGTGCCATCAGCCAAGGGACCGGGACAGCACCTTCACCCCTCCACTTT
V gene: TRBV30; D gene: NA; clone size: NA; J gene: TRBJ2-7; CDR3 protein: CAWSLGVQSSYEQYF; CDR3 DNA: TGTGCCTGGTCCCTGGGGGTCCAGAGCTCCTACGAGCAGTACTTC
V gene: TRBV12-3/TRBV12-4; D gene: NA; clone size: NA; J gene: TRBJ1-2; CDR3 protein: CASSLGTVGYTF; CDR3 DNA: TGTGCCAGCAGTTTAGGGACAGTCGGCTACACCTTC
V gene: TRBV20-1; D gene: NA; clone size: few; J gene: TRBJ1-2; CDR3 protein: CSARPNYGYTF; CDR3 DNA: TGCAGTGCTAGACCTAACTATGGCTACACCTTC
V gene: TRBV12-5; D gene: NA; clone size: NA; J gene: TRBJ2-7; CDR3 protein: CASGLLTGIGEQYF; CDR3 DNA: TGTGCTAGTGGCCTCCTTACAGGGATCGGGGAGCAGTACTTC